A single sample is the source of the 5 T cell receptor beta chains below, sequenced in a study of shared clonotypes between healthy human individuals. Using immunoSEQ multiplex PCR, the repertoire was profiled, and TCRdb retains in-frame clones only, with some absent. The table includes around 2,000,000 clones, less than 95% detected once. Positively selected for CCR7, the CD45RO-negative cells used as naive CD8 cells excluded terminally differentiated effector memory CD45RA+ cells. The sequenced sample consisted of naive CD8+ T cells sorted from blood. These receptors all come from a man aged 18-30 years in good health.

V usage is TRBV9 and J usage is TRBJ2-7, with 12 bases matching TRBD2. Germline lookup yields CDR1 SGDLS and CDR2 YYNGEE. The CDR3 length is 15 residues. J was trimmed by 7 bases and V by 3 bases; bases with no gene match: 8. The CDR3 nucleotides read TGTGCCAGCAGCGACTCCTCGGGACTAGCGGGTGAGCAGTACTTC. Translation: CASSDSSGLAGEQYF. Looking up the rest from reference TRBV9 and TRBJ2-7 gives the full variable domain: DSGVTQTPKHLITATGQRVTLRCSPRSGDLSVYWYQQSLDQGLQFLIQYYNGEERAKGNILERFSAQQFPDLHSELNLSSLELGDSALYFCASSDSSGLAGEQYFGPGTRLTVT.

The chain joins TRBV5-4 to TRBJ1-2; no firm D call. V dropped 1 base and J dropped 8 bases, with 6 bases sitting between them. The length of the CDR3 is 11 residues. Per germline, CDR1 SGHNT and CDR2 YYREEE (reference sequence). CDR3 DNA: TGTGCCAGCAGCTTGTTTGAGGGCTACACCTTC. Its protein product is CASSLFEGYTF. The full variable domain, in which reference TRBV5-4 and TRBJ1-2 provide the parts outside the CDR3, is ETGVTQSPTHLIKTRGQQVTLRCSSQSGHNTVSWYQQALGQGPQFIFQYYREEENGRGNFPPRFSGLQFPNYSSELNVNALELDDSALYLCASSLFEGYTFGSGTRLTVV.

The chain recombines TRBV7-6 with TRBJ1-4, with 9 bases lining up with TRBD1. This CDR3 has 15 residues. From germline, CDR1 is SGHVS and CDR2 FNYEAQ. V shed 5 bases, J shed 7 bases, and the junction held 8 bases outside the gene matches. CDR3 in DNA: TGTGCCAGCAGCCCGACGACAGGGGGTACTGAAAAACTGTTTTTT. It specifies CASSPTTGGTEKLFF.

CDR3 nucleotides: TGTGCCAGCAGCTCTACAGGGGTCCACACTGAAGCTTTCTTT. It specifies CASSSTGVHTEAFF. The rearrangement uses TRBV7-9 and TRBJ1-1; 7 bases are a match to TRBD1. This CDR3 is 14 amino acids long. The ends lost 4 bases at V and 3 bases at J; junction bases unmatched: 5. Germline CDR1 and CDR2: SEHNR and FQNEAQ (reference sequence).

The rearrangement uses TRBV7-2 and TRBJ2-7; 15 nucleotides agree with TRBD2. Germline V gene sequence: CDR1 SGHTA, CDR2 FQGNSA. The CDR3 runs 16 residues. Germline trimming cut 5 bases from V and 1 base from J; bases unmatched to any gene: 3. The CDR3 nucleotides are TGTGCCAGCAGCACCGGGACTAGCGGGAGGTCCTACGAGCAGTACTTC. Its protein product is CASSTGTSGRSYEQYF.